Listed here is a single TCR beta chain. Its antigen is undetermined. No infections or other immune events were documented during collection. V shed 0 bases, J shed 3 bases, and the junction held 5 bases outside the gene matches. This CDR3 has 15 residues. CDR1 and CDR2 from the germline V gene are MNHEY and SVGAGI. The sample belongs to a study of identifying expanded T cells in peripheral blood. Whole-study results and caveats: About 1.2 clones differed between technical replicates, versus roughly 17 and 20 over time. Across healthy donors, higher total template counts meant significantly greater approximately 2-week count variance.

TCRdb's table, derived via immunoSEQ multiplex PCR, lists solely in-frame clones and lacks some. The data contain some 100,000 clones, around nine tenths of them singletons. The chain combines TRBV6-5 with TRBJ2-7; TRBD2 matches 7 bases. This clonotype was obtained from a person between 18 and 75 years old in good health. The sequencing sample was made of blood. The CDR3 loop reads CASSYSASGLYEQYF. The CDR3 bases are TGTGCCAGCAGTTACTCGGCTAGCGGCCTCTACGAGCAGTACTTC.